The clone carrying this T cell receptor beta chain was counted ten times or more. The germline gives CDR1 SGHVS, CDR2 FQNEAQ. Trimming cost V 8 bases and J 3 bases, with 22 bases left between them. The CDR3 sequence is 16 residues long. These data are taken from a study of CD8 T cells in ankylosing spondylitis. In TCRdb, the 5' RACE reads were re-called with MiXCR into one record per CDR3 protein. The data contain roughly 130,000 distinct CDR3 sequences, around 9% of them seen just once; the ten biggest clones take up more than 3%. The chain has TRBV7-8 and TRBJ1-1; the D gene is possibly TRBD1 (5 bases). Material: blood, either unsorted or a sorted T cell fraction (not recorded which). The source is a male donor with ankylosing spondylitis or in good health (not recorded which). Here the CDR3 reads CASGIQYGPQDTEAFF. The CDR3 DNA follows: TGTGCCAGCGGTATTCAATACGGGCCACAGGACACTGAAGCTTTCTTT.